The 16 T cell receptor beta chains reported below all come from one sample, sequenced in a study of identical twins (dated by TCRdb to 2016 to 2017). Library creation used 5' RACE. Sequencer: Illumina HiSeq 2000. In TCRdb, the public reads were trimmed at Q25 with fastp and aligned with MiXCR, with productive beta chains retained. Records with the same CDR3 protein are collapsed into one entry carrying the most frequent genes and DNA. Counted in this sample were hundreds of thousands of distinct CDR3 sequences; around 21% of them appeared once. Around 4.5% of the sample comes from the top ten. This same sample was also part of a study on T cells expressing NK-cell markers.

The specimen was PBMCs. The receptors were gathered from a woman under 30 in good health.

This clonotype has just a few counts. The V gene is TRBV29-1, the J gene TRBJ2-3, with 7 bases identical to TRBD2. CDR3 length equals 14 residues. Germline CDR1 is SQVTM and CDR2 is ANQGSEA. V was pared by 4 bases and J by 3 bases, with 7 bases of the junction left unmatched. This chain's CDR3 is CSVVGGVRTDTQYF. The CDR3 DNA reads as TGCAGCGTTGTGGGGGGGGTAAGGACAGATACGCAGTATTTT.

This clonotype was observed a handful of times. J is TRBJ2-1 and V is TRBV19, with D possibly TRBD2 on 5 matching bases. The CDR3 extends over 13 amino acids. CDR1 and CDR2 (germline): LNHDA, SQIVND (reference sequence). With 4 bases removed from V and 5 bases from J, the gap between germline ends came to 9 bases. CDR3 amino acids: CASSRGYHNEQFF. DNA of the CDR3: TGTGCCAGTAGTAGAGGGTACCACAATGAGCAGTTCTTC.

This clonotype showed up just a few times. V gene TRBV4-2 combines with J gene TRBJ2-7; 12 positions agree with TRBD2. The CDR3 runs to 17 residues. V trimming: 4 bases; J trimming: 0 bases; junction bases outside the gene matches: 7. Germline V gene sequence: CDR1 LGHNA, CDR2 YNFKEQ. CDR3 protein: CASSPQTSGGISYEQYF. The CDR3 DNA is TGTGCCAGCAGCCCTCAAACTAGCGGGGGGATCTCCTACGAGCAGTACTTC.

The CDR3 region is CSATHRSGTGREKLFF. In DNA, the CDR3 is TGCAGTGCCACCCACCGATCCGGGACAGGCAGGGAAAAACTGTTTTTT. The rearrangement uses TRBV20-1 and TRBJ1-4, with TRBD1 matching over 8 bases. The germline gives CDR1 DFQATT, CDR2 SNEGSKA (reference sequence). J was trimmed by 8 bases and V by 6 bases; bases with no gene match: 17. This CDR3 spans 16 amino acids.

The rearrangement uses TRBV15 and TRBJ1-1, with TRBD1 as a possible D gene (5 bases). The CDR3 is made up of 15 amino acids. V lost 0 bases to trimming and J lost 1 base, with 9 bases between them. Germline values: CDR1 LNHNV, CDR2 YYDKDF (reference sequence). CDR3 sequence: CATSRDRGQNTEAFF. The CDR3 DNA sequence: TGTGCCACCAGCAGAGATAGGGGCCAGAACACTGAAGCTTTCTTT.

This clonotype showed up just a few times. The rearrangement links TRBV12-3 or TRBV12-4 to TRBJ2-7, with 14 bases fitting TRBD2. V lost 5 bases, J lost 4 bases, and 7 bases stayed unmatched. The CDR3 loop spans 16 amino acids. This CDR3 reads CASSTRGLAGDYEQYF. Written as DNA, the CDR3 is TGTGCCAGCAGTACCCGGGGACTAGCGGGAGATTACGAGCAGTACTTC.

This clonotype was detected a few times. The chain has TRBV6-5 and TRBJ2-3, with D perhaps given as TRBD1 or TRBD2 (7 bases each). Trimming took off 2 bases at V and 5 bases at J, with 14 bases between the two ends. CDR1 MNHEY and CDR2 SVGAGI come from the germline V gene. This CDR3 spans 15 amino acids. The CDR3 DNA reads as TGTGCCAGCAGTTACCCAGGGGGGGCGGGAGATACGCAGTATTTT. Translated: CASSYPGGAGDTQYF.

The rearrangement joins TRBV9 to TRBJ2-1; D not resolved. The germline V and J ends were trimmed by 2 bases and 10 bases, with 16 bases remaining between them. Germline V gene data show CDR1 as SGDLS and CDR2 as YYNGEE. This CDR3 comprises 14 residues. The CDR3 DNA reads TGTGCCAGCAGCGTGCTTTTCCCTACCGAAGAGCAGTTCTTC. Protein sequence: CASSVLFPTEEQFF. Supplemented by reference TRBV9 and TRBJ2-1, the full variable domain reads DSGVTQTPKHLITATGQRVTLRCSPRSGDLSVYWYQQSLDQGLQFLIQYYNGEERAKGNILERFSAQQFPDLHSELNLSSLELGDSALYFCASSVLFPTEEQFFGPGTRLTVL.

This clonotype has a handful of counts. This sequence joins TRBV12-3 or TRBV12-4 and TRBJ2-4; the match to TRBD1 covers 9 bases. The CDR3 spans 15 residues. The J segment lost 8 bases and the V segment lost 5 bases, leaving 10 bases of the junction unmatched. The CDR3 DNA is TGTGCCAGCAGTCAACAGGGGGCCCAACCGGACATTCAGTACTTC. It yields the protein CASSQQGAQPDIQYF.

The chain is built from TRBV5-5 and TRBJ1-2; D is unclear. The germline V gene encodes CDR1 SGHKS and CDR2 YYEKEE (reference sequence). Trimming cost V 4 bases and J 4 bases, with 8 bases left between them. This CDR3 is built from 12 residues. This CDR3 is CASSVDPYGYTF. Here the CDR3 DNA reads TGTGCCAGCAGCGTGGACCCCTATGGCTACACCTTC.

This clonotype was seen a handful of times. The CDR3 reads CASSAPGLAKNEQFF. The CDR3 DNA reads as TGTGCCAGCAGTGCCCCGGGACTAGCTAAAAATGAGCAGTTCTTC. The chain joins TRBV12-3 or TRBV12-4 to TRBJ2-1, with 9 bases matching TRBD2. The CDR3 length is 15 residues. V was pared by 5 bases and J by 7 bases, with 9 bases of the junction left unmatched.

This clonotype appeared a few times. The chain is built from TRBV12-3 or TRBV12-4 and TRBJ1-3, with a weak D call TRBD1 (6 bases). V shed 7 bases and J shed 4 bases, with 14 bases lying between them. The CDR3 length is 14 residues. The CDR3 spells CASKRGGSGNTIYF. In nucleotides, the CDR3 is TGTGCCAGCAAAAGAGGGGGGTCCGGAAACACCATATATTTT.

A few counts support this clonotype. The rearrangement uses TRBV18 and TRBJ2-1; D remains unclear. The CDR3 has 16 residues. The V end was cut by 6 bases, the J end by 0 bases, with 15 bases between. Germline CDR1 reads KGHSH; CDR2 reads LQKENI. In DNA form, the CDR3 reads TGTGCCAGCTCTTCGAAGACATCGACCTCCTACAATGAGCAGTTCTTC. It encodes CASSSKTSTSYNEQFF.

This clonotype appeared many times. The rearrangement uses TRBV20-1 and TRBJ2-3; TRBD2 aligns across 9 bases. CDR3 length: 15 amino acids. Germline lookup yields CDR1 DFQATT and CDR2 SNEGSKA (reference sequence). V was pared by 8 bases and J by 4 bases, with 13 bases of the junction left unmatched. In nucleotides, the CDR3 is TGCAGTTCCGTGAGAGCGGGAGGAAGGGCAGATACGCAGTATTTT. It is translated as CSSVRAGGRADTQYF.

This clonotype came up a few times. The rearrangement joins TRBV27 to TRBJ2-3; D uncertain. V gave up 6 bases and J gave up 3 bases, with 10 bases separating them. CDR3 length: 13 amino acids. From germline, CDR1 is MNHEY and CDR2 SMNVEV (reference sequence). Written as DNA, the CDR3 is TGTGCCAGCAGAAGACTGAGTACAGATACGCAGTATTTT. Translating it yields CASRRLSTDTQYF.

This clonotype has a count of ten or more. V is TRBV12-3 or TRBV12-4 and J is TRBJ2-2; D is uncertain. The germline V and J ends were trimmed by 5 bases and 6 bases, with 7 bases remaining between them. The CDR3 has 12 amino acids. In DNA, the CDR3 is TGTGCCAGCAGTCAGGACCCCGGGGAGCTGTTTTTT. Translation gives CASSQDPGELFF.